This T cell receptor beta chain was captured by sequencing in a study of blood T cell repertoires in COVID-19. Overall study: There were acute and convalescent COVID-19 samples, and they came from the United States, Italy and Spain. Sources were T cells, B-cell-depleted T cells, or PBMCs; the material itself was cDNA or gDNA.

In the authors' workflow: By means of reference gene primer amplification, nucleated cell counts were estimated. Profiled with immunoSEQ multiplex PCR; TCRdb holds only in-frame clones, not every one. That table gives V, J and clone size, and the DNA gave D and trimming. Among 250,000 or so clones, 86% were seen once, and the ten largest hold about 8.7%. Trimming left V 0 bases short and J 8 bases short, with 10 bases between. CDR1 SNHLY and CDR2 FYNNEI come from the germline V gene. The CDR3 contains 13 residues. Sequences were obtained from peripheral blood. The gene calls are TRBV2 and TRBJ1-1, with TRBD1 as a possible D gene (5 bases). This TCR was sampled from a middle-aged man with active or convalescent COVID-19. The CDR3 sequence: CASSEAGQIEAFF. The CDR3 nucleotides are TGTGCCAGCAGTGAAGCGGGGCAGATAGAAGCTTTCTTT.